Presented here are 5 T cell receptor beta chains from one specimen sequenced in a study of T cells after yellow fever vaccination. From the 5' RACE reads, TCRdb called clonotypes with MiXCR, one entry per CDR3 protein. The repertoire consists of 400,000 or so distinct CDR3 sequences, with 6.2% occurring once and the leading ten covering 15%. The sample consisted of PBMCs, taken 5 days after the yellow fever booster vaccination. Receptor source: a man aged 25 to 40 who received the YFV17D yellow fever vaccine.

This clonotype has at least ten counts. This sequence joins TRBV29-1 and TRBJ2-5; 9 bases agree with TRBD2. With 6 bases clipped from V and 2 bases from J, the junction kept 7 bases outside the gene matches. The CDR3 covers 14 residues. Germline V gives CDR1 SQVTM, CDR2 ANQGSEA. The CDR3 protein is CSVGPTSGQETQYF. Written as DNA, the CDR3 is TGCAGCGTGGGGCCGACTAGCGGACAAGAGACCCAGTACTTC. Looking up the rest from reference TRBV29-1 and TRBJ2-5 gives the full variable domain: SAVISQKPSRDICQRGTSLTIQCQVDSQVTMMFWYRQQPGQSLTLIATANQGSEATYESGFVIDKFPISRPNLTFSTLTVSNMSPEDSSIYLCSVGPTSGQETQYFGPGTRLLVL.

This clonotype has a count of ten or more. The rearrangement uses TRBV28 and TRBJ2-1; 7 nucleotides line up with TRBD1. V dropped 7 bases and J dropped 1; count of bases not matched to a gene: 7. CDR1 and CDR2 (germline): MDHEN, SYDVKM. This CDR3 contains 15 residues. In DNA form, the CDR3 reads TGTGCCAGCAACCTACCGGGACAGTCCTACAATGAGCAGTTCTTC. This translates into CASNLPGQSYNEQFF.

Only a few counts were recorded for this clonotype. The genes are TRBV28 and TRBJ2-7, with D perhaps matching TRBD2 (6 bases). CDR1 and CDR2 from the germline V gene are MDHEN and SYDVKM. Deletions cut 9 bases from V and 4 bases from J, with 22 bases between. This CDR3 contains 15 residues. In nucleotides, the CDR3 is TGTGCCAGTTCCAGCGGGTCCCGCGGTAGGTACGAGCAGTACTTC. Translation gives CASSSGSRGRYEQYF.

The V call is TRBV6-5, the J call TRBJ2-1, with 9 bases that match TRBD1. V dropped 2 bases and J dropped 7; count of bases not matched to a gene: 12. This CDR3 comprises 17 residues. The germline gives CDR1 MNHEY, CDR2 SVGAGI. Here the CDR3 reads CASSYLPGQGSGNEQFF. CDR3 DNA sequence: TGTGCCAGCAGTTACCTCCCGGGACAGGGTTCGGGAAATGAGCAGTTCTTC.

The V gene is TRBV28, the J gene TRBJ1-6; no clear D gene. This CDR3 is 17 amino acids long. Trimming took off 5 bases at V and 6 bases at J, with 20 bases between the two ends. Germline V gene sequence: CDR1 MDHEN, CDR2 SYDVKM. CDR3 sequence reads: CASSTDQRRFINSPLHF. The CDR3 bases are TGTGCCAGCAGTACCGACCAACGACGGTTTATTAATTCACCCCTCCACTTT.